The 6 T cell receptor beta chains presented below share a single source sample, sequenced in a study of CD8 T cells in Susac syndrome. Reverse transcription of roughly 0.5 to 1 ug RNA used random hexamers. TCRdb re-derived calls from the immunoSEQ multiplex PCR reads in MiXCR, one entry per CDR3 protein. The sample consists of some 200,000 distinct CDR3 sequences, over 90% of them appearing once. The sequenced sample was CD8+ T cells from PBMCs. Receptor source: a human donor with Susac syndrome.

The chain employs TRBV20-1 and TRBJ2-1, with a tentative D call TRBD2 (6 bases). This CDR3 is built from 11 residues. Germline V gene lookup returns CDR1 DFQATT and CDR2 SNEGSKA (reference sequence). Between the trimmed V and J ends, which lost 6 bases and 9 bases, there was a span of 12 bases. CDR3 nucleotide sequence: TGCAGTGCCGCGGGGATAGGTGAGCAGTTCTTC. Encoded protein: CSAAGIGEQFF.

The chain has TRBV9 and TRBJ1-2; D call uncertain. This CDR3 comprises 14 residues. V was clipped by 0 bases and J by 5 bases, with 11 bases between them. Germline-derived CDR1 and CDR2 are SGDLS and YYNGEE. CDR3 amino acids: CASSVAERKYGYTF. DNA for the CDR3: TGTGCCAGCAGCGTAGCCGAGAGAAAGTATGGCTACACCTTC.

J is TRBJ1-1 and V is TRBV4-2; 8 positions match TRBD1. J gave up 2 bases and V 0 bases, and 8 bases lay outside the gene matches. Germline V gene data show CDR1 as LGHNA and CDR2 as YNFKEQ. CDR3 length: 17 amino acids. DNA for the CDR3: TGTGCCAGCAGCCAAGATTTCGGACAGGGAGGAAACACTGAAGCTTTCTTT. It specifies CASSQDFGQGGNTEAFF.

The CDR3 here is CSALGTVENTIYF. DNA of the CDR3: TGCAGCGCTTTGGGGACGGTCGAAAACACCATATATTTT. J is TRBJ1-3 and V is TRBV20-1, with a weak D call TRBD1 (5 bases). The CDR3 has 13 residues. Germline V gene sequence: CDR1 DFQATT, CDR2 SNEGSKA (reference sequence).

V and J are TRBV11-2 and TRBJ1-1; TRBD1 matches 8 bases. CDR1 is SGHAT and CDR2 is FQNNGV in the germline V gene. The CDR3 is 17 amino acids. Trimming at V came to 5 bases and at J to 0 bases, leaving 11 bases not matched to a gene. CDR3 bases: TGTGCCAGCAGCCTGGGGACAGGACGACTCATGAACACTGAAGCTTTCTTT. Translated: CASSLGTGRLMNTEAFF.

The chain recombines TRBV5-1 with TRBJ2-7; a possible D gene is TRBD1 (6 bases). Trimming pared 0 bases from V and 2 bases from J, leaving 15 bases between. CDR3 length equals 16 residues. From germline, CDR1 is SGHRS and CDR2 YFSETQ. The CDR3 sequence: CASSLAIQGITYEQYF. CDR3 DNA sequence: TGCGCCAGCAGCTTGGCAATACAGGGAATCACCTACGAGCAGTACTTC.